This TCR beta chain is drawn from a study of blood T cell repertoires in COVID-19. Study summary: Acute and convalescent COVID-19 specimens originated in the United States, Italy and Spain. PBMCs, B-cell-depleted T cells, or T cells provided the cDNA or gDNA that made up the material.

As originally analysed: From reference gene primer amplification, estimates of nucleated cell counts were derived. This table comes from immunoSEQ multiplex PCR, and its TCRdb copy is limited to in-frame clones, with some not included. V, J and clone size are taken as reported in that table, and D and trimming were inferred from the DNA itself. The data hold over 250,000 clones, with approximately 83% observed a single time. Sequencing was carried out using peripheral blood. The TCR sequence derives from a human donor in a cohort sampled during active COVID-19.

DNA for the CDR3: TGTGCCAGCAGCCAATCCCAGGGAGGGGAAAAACTGTTTTTT. Translating gives CASSQSQGGEKLFF. The chain uses TRBV4-2 and TRBJ1-4; D is possibly TRBD1 (5 bases). V was pared by 2 bases and J by 8 bases, with 12 bases between. CDR3 length: 14 residues. Germline assignment: CDR1 LGHNA and CDR2 YNFKEQ.